This is a list of T cell receptor beta chains from one sample in a study of cytomegalovirus exposure and HLA in healthy donors. Sequencing used immunoSEQ multiplex PCR; TCRdb keeps in-frame clones, though not all of them. Of some 150,000 clones in the sample, approximately 80% are singletons; the top ten hold 13%. What was sequenced was PBMCs. The receptors come from a woman between 50 and 59 years old in good health and CMV-seronegative. Both conserved end residues are part of each CDR3. The order of the fields is V gene, clone size, J gene, D gene, CDR3 protein, CDR3 DNA. The D gene is left open where the match is weak. A clone size is listed for some rows: how often the clone was seen (once, few, many), or a class if it is expanded.

TRBV6-5	.	TRBJ2-1	.	CASSRRQNNEQFF	TGTGCCAGCAGTCGCCGACAGAACAATGAGCAGTTCTTC
TRBV2	.	TRBJ2-3	.	CASRTGATDTQYF	TGTGCCAGCAGAACTGGGGCAACAGATACGCAGTATTTT
TRBV21-1	.	TRBJ2-3	.	CASSNLAHLTDTQYF	TGTGCCAGCAGCAATTTAGCGCATCTCACAGATACGCAGTATTTT
TRBV7-3	.	TRBJ1-1	.	CASSLDLGGEAFF	TGTGCCAGCAGCTTAGATCTTGGAGGTGAAGCTTTCTTT
TRBV2	.	TRBJ2-2	.	CASSEARPGELLF	TGTGCCAGCAGTGAAGCGCGACCCGGGGAGCTGCTTTTT
TRBV14	few	TRBJ1-5	.	CASSPQGNQPQHF	TGTGCCAGCAGCCCGCAGGGTAATCAGCCCCAGCATTTT
TRBV4-2	.	TRBJ2-4	TRBD2	CASSPTSGGTGRLAKNIQYF	TGTGCCAGCAGCCCGACTAGCGGGGGGACAGGAAGGCTAGCCAAAAACATTCAGTACTTC
TRBV4-1	.	TRBJ1-1	.	CASSQDYRVNTEAFF	TGCGCCAGCAGCCAAGATTATCGGGTTAACACTGAAGCTTTCTTT
TRBV6-5	.	TRBJ1-1	TRBD1	CASSYSVTGDVEAFF	TGTGCCAGCAGTTACTCGGTGACAGGGGACGTTGAAGCTTTCTTT
TRBV10-2	few	TRBJ2-4	TRBD1	CASSDPQGNGKNIQYF	TGCGCCAGCAGTGACCCACAGGGGAATGGCAAAAACATTCAGTACTTC
TRBV4-1	.	TRBJ2-1	TRBD1	CASRPGQGVNNEQFF	TGCGCCAGCAGACCGGGACAGGGGGTCAACAATGAGCAGTTCTTC
TRBV12-5	.	TRBJ1-2	.	CASATWTGVRGYTF	TGTGCTAGTGCCACCTGGACGGGGGTGAGGGGCTACACCTTC
TRBV4-3	few	TRBJ1-2	.	CASSQDQGGSYGYTF	TGCGCCAGCAGCCAAGATCAAGGCGGGTCCTATGGCTACACCTTC
TRBV7-9	.	TRBJ2-7	.	CSSSTIYEQYF	TGTTCCAGCAGCACAATCTACGAGCAGTACTTC
TRBV5-3	.	TRBJ2-7	TRBD2	CARSQGWDLTSGPHYEQYF	TGTGCCAGAAGCCAGGGATGGGACTTGACTAGCGGGCCCCACTACGAGCAGTACTTC
TRBV7-2	.	TRBJ2-7	TRBD1	CASSKDRGLEQYF	TGTGCCAGCAGCAAGGACAGGGGCCTCGAGCAGTACTTC
TRBV9	once	TRBJ2-3	TRBD2	CASSTQTSGGTDTQYF	TGTGCCAGCAGCACCCAGACTAGCGGGGGCACAGATACGCAGTATTTT
TRBV20-1	.	TRBJ2-7	.	CSARDFREQYF	TGCAGTGCTAGAGATTTCCGGGAGCAGTACTTC
TRBV4-3	.	TRBJ2-7	TRBD2	CASSQEAGGPEQYF	TGCGCCAGCAGCCAAGAGGCGGGGGGGCCCGAGCAGTACTTC
TRBV27	few	TRBJ2-3	.	CASSWGGTTDTQYF	TGTGCCAGCAGTTGGGGGGGCACCACAGATACGCAGTATTTT
TRBV7-2	.	TRBJ2-1	TRBD2	CASSLARGIEYNEQFF	TGTGCCAGCAGCTTAGCGCGGGGGATCGAGTACAATGAGCAGTTCTTC
TRBV14	.	TRBJ2-7	TRBD2	CASSRLAGTYEQYF	TGTGCCAGCAGCAGACTAGCGGGGACCTACGAGCAGTACTTC
TRBV6-5	.	TRBJ2-7	.	CASSSNDRVAYEQYF	TGTGCCAGCAGTTCTAACGACAGAGTTGCCTACGAGCAGTACTTC
TRBV19	once	TRBJ1-5	.	CASRDPRDSNQPQHF	TGTGCCAGTAGGGACCCGAGGGATAGCAATCAGCCCCAGCATTTT
TRBV6-4	.	TRBJ2-1	TRBD1	CASSVGSGTGSNEQFF	TGTGCCAGCAGTGTCGGCTCCGGGACAGGGAGCAATGAGCAGTTCTTC
TRBV5-5	.	TRBJ2-7	.	CASSKNTGSTQYF	TGTGCCAGCAGCAAAAACACAGGATCCACGCAGTACTTC
TRBV29-1	.	TRBJ1-2	TRBD1	CSVAGQGGYTF	TGCAGCGTGGCGGGACAGGGGGGCTACACCTTC
TRBV4-3	.	TRBJ2-7	.	CASSQDRQGGEQYF	TGCGCCAGCAGCCAAGATCGCCAGGGTGGAGAGCAGTACTTC
TRBV18	.	TRBJ1-1	.	CASLPPDGISGAFF	TGTGCCAGCTTACCACCCGACGGGATTAGCGGAGCTTTCTTT